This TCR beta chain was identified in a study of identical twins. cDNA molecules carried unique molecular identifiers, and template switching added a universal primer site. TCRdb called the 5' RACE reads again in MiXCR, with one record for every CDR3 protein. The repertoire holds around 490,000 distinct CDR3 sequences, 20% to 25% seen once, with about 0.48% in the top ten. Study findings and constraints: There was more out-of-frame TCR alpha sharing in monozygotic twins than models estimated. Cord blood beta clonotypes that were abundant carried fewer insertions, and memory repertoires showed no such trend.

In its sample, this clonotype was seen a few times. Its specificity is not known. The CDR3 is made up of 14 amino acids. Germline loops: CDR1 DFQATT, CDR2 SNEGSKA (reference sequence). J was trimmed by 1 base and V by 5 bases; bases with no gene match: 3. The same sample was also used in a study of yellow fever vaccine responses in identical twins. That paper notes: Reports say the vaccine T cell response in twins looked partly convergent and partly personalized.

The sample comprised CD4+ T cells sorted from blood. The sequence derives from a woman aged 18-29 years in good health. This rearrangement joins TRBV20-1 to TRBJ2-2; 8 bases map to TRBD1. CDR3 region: CSAQGAMNTGELFF. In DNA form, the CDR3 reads TGCAGTGCTCAGGGGGCAATGAACACCGGGGAGCTGTTTTTT.